The present TCR beta chain was sequenced within a study of radiation and T cells in renal cell carcinoma. Documented time point: blood 4 weeks post-SBRT, at nephrectomy. Treatment of the sample: 15 Gy SBRT to primary tumor, nephrectomy 4 weeks later. The assay was immunoSEQ multiplex PCR, and TCRdb's table has in-frame clones only and misses some. The sample includes approximately 150,000 clones, less than 90% of them seen just once. Germline-derived CDR1 and CDR2 are SGHVS and FQNEAQ. The CDR3 spans 13 residues. Unmatched junction bases numbered 6, after V lost 5 bases and J lost 6 bases. The receptor's source is a woman aged 45-59 years with renal cell carcinoma. The V and J genes are TRBV7-8 and TRBJ1-1; TRBD1 matches at 7 bases. Specimen: blood, collected from a patient whose treatment included radiotherapy and nephrectomy. The CDR3 nucleotides are TGTGCCAGCAGCCCCAGGGGGGGCGCTGAAGCTTTCTTT. Its protein is CASSPRGGAEAFF. Full variable domain (missing parts from reference TRBV7-8 and TRBJ1-1): GAGVSQSPRYKVAKRGQDVALRCDPISGHVSLFWYQQALGQGPEFLTYFQNEAQLDKSGLPSDRFFAERPEGSVSTLKIQRTQQEDSAVYLCASSPRGGAEAFFGQGTRLTVV.